The source of this TCR beta chain is a study of early T cells in non-severe SARS-CoV-2 infection. Across the study: Sequencing of bulk RNA from unsorted whole blood was done, without chain pairing. Study conclusions and caveats: In VDJdb matching, anti-spike CD8 responses were favored while private and CD4 specificities went missing.

This CDR3 has 17 amino acids. CDR1 is SGHVS and CDR2 is FNYEAQ in the germline V gene. The V and J ends lost 1 base and 6 bases, in that order; junction bases with no gene match: 7. The library protocol tagged individual cDNA molecules with unique molecular identifiers. From the 5' RACE reads, TCRdb called clonotypes with MiXCR, one entry per CDR3 protein. The table includes roughly 56,000 distinct CDR3 sequences, approximately 9% detected once. Only a few counts were recorded for this clonotype. Its target is not known. This receptor was identified in an adult who was a healthcare worker with PCR-confirmed SARS-CoV-2 infection or an uninfected control (not recorded which). V gene TRBV7-6 combines with J gene TRBJ2-2; 11 bases are shared with TRBD2. Sequenced input: whole blood. CDR3 amino acids: CASSLEQLAGVPGELFF. CDR3 nucleotides: TGTGCCAGCAGCTTAGAACAACTAGCGGGGGTTCCCGGGGAGCTGTTTTTT.